Sequencing of this TCR beta chain was carried out in a study of vaccination effects on CD4 cells after COVID-19 (dated by TCRdb to between 2021 and 2024). General notes on the study: In the ViraFEST assay, PBMC were stimulated with viral peptide pools, and TCR sequencing was then used to find antigen-specific CD4+ T cell clonotypes based on their expansion. Each participant received two doses of an mRNA SARS-CoV-2 vaccine, either BNT162b2 or mRNA-1273. About 1.8 million PBMC per well were cultured with about 10 ug/ml peptides in IMDM containing 5% human AB serum, about 10 IU/ml IL-2 and gentamicin. Cultures from other donors in the study were sequenced using the Oncomine TCR Beta short-read assay on an Illumina iSeq 100. SARS-CoV-2 spike-specific CD4+ TCR repertoires from before and after mRNA vaccination were compared in COVID-19 convalescent patients and in infection-naive vaccine recipients. A total of over nine COVID-19 convalescent patients and a few SARS-CoV-2-naive healthy vaccine recipients were included in the full study.

After less than eleven days of culture, CD4+ T cells were isolated with the EasySep CD4+ T cell isolation kit. None of the healthy vaccine recipients had a prior SARS-CoV-2 infection, which was confirmed by nucleocapsid antibody tests that came back negative both before and after vaccination. Half of the culture medium was replaced with fresh IL-2-containing medium on days 3 and 7. Unless noted otherwise, every peptide stimulation condition was grown in triplicate wells. Using Ficoll-Paque Plus gradient centrifugation, PBMC were separated from whole blood and then either used fresh or cryopreserved at -140C. The QIAamp micro DNA kit was used to extract genomic DNA from the cultured CD4+ T cells. Broader findings and caveats from the paper: Only a small number of convalescent patients were included, and no early post-infection timepoints were available, which limited the study. At late post-vaccination timepoints, both infection-induced and vaccine-induced clones showed marked clonal contraction, consistent with waning T cell responses. Among healthy vaccine recipients, nearly all vaccine-induced clones were SARS-CoV-2 mono-reactive, and only 1 of 255 was cross-reactive with common cold coronaviruses.

The CDR3, from cysteine to phenylalanine, totals 13 residues. Only the CDR3 DNA is retained, 39 bases long and in frame from the first base. At the junction V is shortened by 4 bases and J by 3 bases, with 10 bases in between. Libraries were prepared through the immunoSEQ multiplex PCR assay. TCR beta CDR3 sequencing was performed on DNA from the cultured, isolated CD4+ T cells. In the source study's methods: The analysis removed non-productive TCR sequences, trimmed reads to the CDR3 region, and retained only CDR3s that were 7 or more amino acids long. Antigen-specific clonotypes were identified using the MANAFEST web app by comparison of expansion in peptide wells against reference cultures. To be called positive, a clone needed expansion at FDR<0.05 compared with the reference and with all other wells, an odds ratio greater than 5, and a frequency greater than 0.1% in two replicate wells. Cross-reactive clonotypes were defined as significantly expanded in SARS-CoV-2 spike wells and in at least one common cold coronavirus spike condition. CDR3 similarity was assessed by Levenshtein distance using the stringdist R package, and unrooted trees were constructed with ape in R 3.6.1. The source is immuneACCESS, and TCRdb retained only in-frame sequences with V and J called. Part of the clones is not carried over; for the studies checked, unresolved V genes explain less than half of this, and the remainder is unexplained. For V, J and clone size, that table is used; D and trimming come from the DNA. For this sample there are about 25,000 clones; around 67% appear just once. The top ten constitute 9.5% to 11% of the sample.

As to this clone: The antigen this receptor binds is unknown. No qualities accompany the bases; no much larger clone lies one base away.

The clonotype originates from a human donor who received a COVID-19 vaccine. Specimen: CD4+ T cells from PBMCs cultured without peptide, collected before COVID-19 vaccination. Recombination joined TRBV12-3 or TRBV12-4 with TRBJ2-7; TRBD2 could be the D gene, as 6 bases match. The DNA sequence reads TGTGCCAGCAGTTCCGGGACTCTCTACGAGCAGTACTTC. Its protein reads: CASSSGTLYEQYF.